The text below deals with one T cell receptor beta chain. The target antigen is unknown. This CDR3 contains 16 residues. Trimming cost V 0 bases and J 3 bases; bases outside gene matches: 4. CDR1 and CDR2 from the germline V gene are KGHDR and SFDVKD. These data belong to a study of T cell responses to AZD1222 COVID-19 vaccine. Study findings and constraints: Two AZD1222 administrations were followed by greater Spike-specific TCR breadth and depth. In all cases, repertoires were sampled only after the peak T cell response.

The table came from immunoSEQ multiplex PCR; TCRdb's copy has only in-frame clones and leaves some out. The table lists roughly 120,000 clones, 92% of them singletons. The sample in question was peripheral blood, obtained 28 days after the second AZD1222 dose. The receptor was isolated from an adult who received the AZD1222 COVID-19 vaccine. The V gene is TRBV24-1, the J gene TRBJ1-5, with TRBD1 identical over 7 bases. The CDR3 sequence is CATSDLGQVPNQPQHF. DNA of the CDR3: TGTGCCACCAGTGATTTGGGACAGGTGCCCAATCAGCCCCAGCATTTT.